Listed here are 17 T cell receptor beta chains from one sample, sequenced in a study of Ad26.COV2.S vaccination and SARS-CoV-2 variants. Repertoires were generated with immunoSEQ multiplex PCR, while TCRdb's copy carries only in-frame clones and drops some. The table lists about 450,000 clones, 89% of them singletons, with over 2.5% in the top ten. Treatment meaning: 19 received Ad26.COV2.S at low or high dose, single or two shots; about 5 received placebo; per-sample allocation not given. Each sample was drawn 63 days after the first injection (of vaccine or placebo). The sequencing here drew on peripheral blood, taken in a trial of Ad26.COV2.S vaccine versus placebo. All receptors come from a person aged 18 to 65 who received the Ad26.COV2.S COVID-19 vaccine or a placebo.

The chain links TRBV27 to TRBJ1-5, with D uncertain. Deletions cut 7 bases from V and 3 bases from J, with 16 bases between. This CDR3 spans 15 amino acids. Germline loops: CDR1 MNHEY, CDR2 SMNVEV (reference sequence). The CDR3 nucleotides are TGTGCCAGCAAACTCGAAGGTTATCTCAATCAGCCCCAGCATTTT. Translated, it gives CASKLEGYLNQPQHF.

The chain recombines TRBV5-1 with TRBJ2-3; D remains ambiguous. Trimming removed 3 bases at V and 0 bases at J, with 14 bases between. The CDR3 covers 16 residues. The V gene's germline CDR1 is SGHRS and CDR2 YFSETQ. CDR3 nucleotides: TGCGCCAGCAGCTCCCTTCTGACCTCTAGCACAGATACGCAGTATTTT. Encoded protein: CASSSLLTSSTDTQYF.

The J gene is TRBJ1-2, the V gene TRBV7-2; D is unclear. Germline CDR1 SGHTA, CDR2 FQGNSA. The V end lost 5 bases, the J end lost 6 bases, and 16 bases lay between the germline ends. CDR3 length: 14 residues. CDR3 sequence: CASSSYLAPDGYTF. The CDR3 DNA reads TGTGCCAGCAGCAGTTACCTAGCCCCCGATGGCTACACCTTC.

The chain joins TRBV7-9 to TRBJ2-5, with D perhaps TRBD1 (5 bases). CDR3 length: 15 residues. CDR1 and CDR2 from the germline V gene are SEHNR and FQNEAQ (reference sequence). Trimming took off 3 bases at V and 5 bases at J, with 16 bases between the two ends. The CDR3 nucleotides read TGTGCCAGCAGCTTGGGGCAGTACGACGGCGAGACCCAGTACTTC. As protein: CASSLGQYDGETQYF.

The chain is built from TRBV7-9 and TRBJ1-1; D may be TRBD1 (5 bases). V was clipped by 2 bases and J by 7 bases, with 5 bases between them. From germline, CDR1 is SEHNR and CDR2 FQNEAQ (reference sequence). The CDR3 extends over 11 amino acids. CDR3 loop: CASSLQGEAFF. The DNA of the CDR3 is TGTGCCAGCAGCTTACAGGGTGAAGCTTTCTTT.

CDR3 nucleotides: TGTGCCAGCAGCTTGGTAGGGGAGACCCAGTACTTC. It encodes CASSLVGETQYF. This sequence joins TRBV5-4 and TRBJ2-5; D gene unclear. This CDR3 has 12 residues. With 0 bases removed from V and 5 bases from J, the gap between germline ends came to 5 bases. Germline V gene sequence: CDR1 SGHNT, CDR2 YYREEE (reference sequence).

The CDR3, as DNA: TGTGCCAGCAGCTCCACAGGGGGCTCCTACAATGAGCAGTTCTTC. It encodes CASSSTGGSYNEQFF. This sequence joins TRBV9 and TRBJ2-1; 8 nucleotides agree with TRBD1. V lost 4 bases to trimming and J lost 0 bases; unmatched junction nucleotides: 3. The germline gives CDR1 SGDLS, CDR2 YYNGEE. The CDR3 has 15 residues.

The chain uses TRBV27 and TRBJ1-2; D is undetermined. The CDR3 has 12 residues. The germline CDR1 and CDR2 sequences are MNHEY and SMNVEV (reference sequence). V shed 5 bases and J shed 6 bases, with 10 bases lying between them. The CDR3 reads CASSRGFDGYTF. The DNA of the CDR3 is TGTGCCAGCAGTCGGGGTTTCGATGGCTACACCTTC.

The chain has TRBV3-1 (or the pseudogene TRBV3-2) and TRBJ1-4; D uncertain. CDR3 length equals 15 residues. V shed 1 base and J shed 8 bases, with 14 bases lying between them. The germline V gene encodes CDR1 LGHDT and CDR2 YNNKEL (reference sequence). This chain's CDR3 is CASSQGSKSPEKLFF. CDR3 nucleotide sequence: TGTGCCAGCAGCCAAGGCTCCAAGTCGCCGGAAAAACTGTTTTTT.

J is TRBJ1-1 and V is TRBV7-2; D is unclear. CDR1 and CDR2 (germline): SGHTA, FQGNSA. V lost 0 bases to trimming and J lost 7 bases, with 12 bases between them. This CDR3 contains 14 residues. As DNA, the CDR3 is TGTGCCAGCAGCTTAGCGAAAGGGCGGCTTGAAGCTTTCTTT. As protein: CASSLAKGRLEAFF.

The CDR3 DNA reads TGTGCCAGCAGCTTAACCGGGGTGGAGTCGACAGATACGCAGTATTTT. As protein: CASSLTGVESTDTQYF. The V and J genes are TRBV11-3 and TRBJ2-3; D possibly corresponds to TRBD2 (5 bases). CDR1 is SGHNT and CDR2 is YENEEA in the germline V gene. CDR3 size: 16 residues. V was pared by 2 bases and J by 3 bases, with 15 bases between. The full variable domain, in which reference TRBV11-3 and TRBJ2-3 provide the parts outside the CDR3, is EAGVVQSPRYKIIEKKQPVAFWCNPISGHNTLYWYLQNLGQGPELLIRYENEEAVDDSQLPKDRFSAERLKGVDSTLKIQPAELGDSAVYLCASSLTGVESTDTQYFGPGTRLTVL.

This clone is a singleton in its sample. The chain links TRBV5-1 to TRBJ1-1; TRBD1 matches 8 bases. Germline V gives CDR1 SGHRS, CDR2 YFSETQ. The CDR3 runs to 17 residues. J gave up 5 bases and V 4 bases, and 16 bases lay outside the gene matches. The CDR3 loop reads CASSTDPLTGVVTEAFF. The DNA for the CDR3 is TGCGCCAGCAGCACCGACCCCCTGACAGGGGTAGTTACTGAAGCTTTCTTT. Looking up the rest from reference TRBV5-1 and TRBJ1-1 gives the full variable domain: KAGVTQTPRYLIKTRGQQVTLSCSPISGHRSVSWYQQTPGQGLQFLFEYFSETQRNKGNFPGRFSGRQFSNSRSEMNVSTLELGDSALYLCASSTDPLTGVVTEAFFGQGTRLTVV.

This chain links TRBV28 with TRBJ1-5, with D maybe TRBD1 (6 bases). Germline CDR1 and CDR2: MDHEN and SYDVKM. This CDR3 has 14 residues. The V and J ends lost 7 bases and 7 bases respectively, with 17 bases between them. CDR3 coding DNA: TGTGCCAGCACCCCGGGGAGGGGGGGACAGCCCCAGCATTTT. It translates to CASTPGRGGQPQHF.

The genes are TRBV4-2 and TRBJ2-1; TRBD2 might be the D (6 bases). The CDR3 runs 16 residues. Per the germline V gene, CDR1 is LGHNA and CDR2 is YNFKEQ. V lost 3 bases and J lost 0, with 12 bases in between. The CDR3 protein is CASSQVLASSYNEQFF. The CDR3 DNA reads as TGTGCCAGCAGCCAGGTTCTAGCGTCCTCCTACAATGAGCAGTTCTTC.

The V gene is TRBV29-1, the J gene TRBJ2-2; a weak D match, TRBD1 (5 bases). The germline CDR1 and CDR2 sequences are SQVTM and ANQGSEA. This CDR3 spans 12 amino acids. Trimming cost V 6 bases and J 5 bases, with 10 bases left between them. CDR3 sequence: CSVDPGTGELFF. The CDR3 nucleotides are TGCAGCGTAGATCCAGGGACCGGGGAGCTGTTTTTT.

The rearrangement uses TRBV25-1 and TRBJ2-5; 7 bases map to TRBD1. From germline, CDR1 is MGHDK and CDR2 SYGVNS. There are 17 residues in the CDR3. J was trimmed by 2 bases and V by 5 bases; bases with no gene match: 14. The CDR3 sequence is CASSQPPDRLEQETQYF. The CDR3 coding sequence is TGTGCCAGCAGTCAACCCCCGGACAGGCTTGAGCAAGAGACCCAGTACTTC.

This rearrangement joins TRBV24-1 to TRBJ2-5; 7 positions agree with TRBD1. Losses at the gene ends were 6 bases for V and 2 bases for J; bases not matched to a gene: 2. The germline CDR1 and CDR2 sequences are KGHDR and SFDVKD. This CDR3 is 13 amino acids long. In DNA, the CDR3 is TGTGCCACCAGTAAGGACAGGCAAGAGACCCAGTACTTC. Translating it yields CATSKDRQETQYF.